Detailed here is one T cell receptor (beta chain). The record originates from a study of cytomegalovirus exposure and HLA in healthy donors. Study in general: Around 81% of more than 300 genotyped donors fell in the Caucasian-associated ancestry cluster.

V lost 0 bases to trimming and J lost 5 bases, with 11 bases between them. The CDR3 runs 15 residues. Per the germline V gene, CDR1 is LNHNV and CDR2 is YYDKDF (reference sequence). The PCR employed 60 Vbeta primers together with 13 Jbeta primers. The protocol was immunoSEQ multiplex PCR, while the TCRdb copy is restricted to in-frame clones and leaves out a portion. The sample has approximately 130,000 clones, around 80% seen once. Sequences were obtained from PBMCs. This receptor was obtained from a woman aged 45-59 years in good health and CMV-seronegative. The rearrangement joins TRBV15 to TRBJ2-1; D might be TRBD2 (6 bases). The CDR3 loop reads CATSRDLAGNNEQFF. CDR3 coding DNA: TGTGCCACCAGCAGAGATCTGGCGGGGAACAATGAGCAGTTCTTC.